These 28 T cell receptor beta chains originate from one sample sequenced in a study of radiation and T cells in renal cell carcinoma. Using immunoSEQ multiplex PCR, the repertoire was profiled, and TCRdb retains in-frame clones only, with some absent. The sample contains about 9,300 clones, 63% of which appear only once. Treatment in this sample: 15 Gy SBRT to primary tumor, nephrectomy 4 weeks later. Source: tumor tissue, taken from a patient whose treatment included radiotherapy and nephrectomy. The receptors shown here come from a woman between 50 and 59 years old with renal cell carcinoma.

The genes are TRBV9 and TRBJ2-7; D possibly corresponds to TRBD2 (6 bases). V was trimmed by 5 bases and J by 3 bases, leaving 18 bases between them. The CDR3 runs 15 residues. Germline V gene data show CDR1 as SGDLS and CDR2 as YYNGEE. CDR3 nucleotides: TGTGCCAGCAGTGCCTACGGGGGACCGGGCTACGAGCAGTACTTC. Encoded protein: CASSAYGGPGYEQYF.

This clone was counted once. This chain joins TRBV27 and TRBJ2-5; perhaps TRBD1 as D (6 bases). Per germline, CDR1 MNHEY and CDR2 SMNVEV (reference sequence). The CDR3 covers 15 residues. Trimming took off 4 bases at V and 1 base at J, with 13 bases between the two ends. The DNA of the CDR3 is TGTGCCAGCAGTTGGAGAGGGGGTACCCAAGAGACCCAGTACTTC. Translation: CASSWRGGTQETQYF.

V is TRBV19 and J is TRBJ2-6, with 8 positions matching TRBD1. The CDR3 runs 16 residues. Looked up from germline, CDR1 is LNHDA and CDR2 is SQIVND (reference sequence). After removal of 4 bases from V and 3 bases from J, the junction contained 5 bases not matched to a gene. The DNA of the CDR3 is TGTGCCAGTAGTACGGGACAGGCGAGTGGGGCCAACGTCCTGACTTTC. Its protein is CASSTGQASGANVLTF.

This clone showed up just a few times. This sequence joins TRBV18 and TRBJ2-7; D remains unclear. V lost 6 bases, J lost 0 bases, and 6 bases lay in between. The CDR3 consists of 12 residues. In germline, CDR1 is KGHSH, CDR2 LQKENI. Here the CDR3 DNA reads TGTGCCAGCTCTCTCAGCTCCTACGAGCAGTACTTC. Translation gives CASSLSSYEQYF.

The CDR3 sequence is CASSLGVGRTQYF. DNA for the CDR3: TGTGCCAGCAGTTTGGGGGTCGGGAGGACCCAGTACTTC. The gene calls are TRBV28 and TRBJ2-5, with D perhaps matching TRBD2 (6 bases). Per germline, CDR1 MDHEN and CDR2 SYDVKM. This CDR3 region has 13 residues. With 3 bases removed from V and 7 bases from J, the gap between germline ends came to 12 bases.

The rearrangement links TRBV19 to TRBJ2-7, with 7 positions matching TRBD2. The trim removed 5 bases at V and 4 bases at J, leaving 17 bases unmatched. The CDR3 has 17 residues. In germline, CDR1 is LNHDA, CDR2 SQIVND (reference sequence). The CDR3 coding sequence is TGTGCCAGTAGTGCCCCCCGTACCGGAGGCGGGAGTTACGAGCAGTACTTC. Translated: CASSAPRTGGGSYEQYF.

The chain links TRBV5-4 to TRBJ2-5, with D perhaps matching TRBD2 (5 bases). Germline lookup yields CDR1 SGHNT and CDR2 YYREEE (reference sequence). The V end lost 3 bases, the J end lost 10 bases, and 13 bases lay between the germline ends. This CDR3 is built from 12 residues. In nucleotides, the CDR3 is TGTGCCAGCAGCTCAGGACCGGAGGTCCAGTACTTC. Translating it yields CASSSGPEVQYF.

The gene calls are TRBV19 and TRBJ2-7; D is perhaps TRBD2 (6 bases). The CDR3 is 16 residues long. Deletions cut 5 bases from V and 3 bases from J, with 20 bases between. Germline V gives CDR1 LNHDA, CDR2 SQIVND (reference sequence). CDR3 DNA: TGTGCCAGTAGTCTTTCCGGGACTCGATGGGGCTACGAGCAGTACTTC. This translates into CASSLSGTRWGYEQYF.

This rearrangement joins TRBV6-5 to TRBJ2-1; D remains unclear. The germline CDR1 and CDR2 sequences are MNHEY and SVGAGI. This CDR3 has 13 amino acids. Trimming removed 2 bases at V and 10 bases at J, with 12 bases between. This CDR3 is CASSYKGLREQFF. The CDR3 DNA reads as TGTGCCAGCAGTTACAAAGGTTTGAGGGAGCAGTTCTTC.

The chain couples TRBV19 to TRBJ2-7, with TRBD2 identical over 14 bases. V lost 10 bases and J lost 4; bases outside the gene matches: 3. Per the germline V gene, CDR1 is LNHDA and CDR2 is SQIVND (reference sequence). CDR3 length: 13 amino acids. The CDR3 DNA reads TGTGCCACCGGGACTAGCGGGAGTTACGAGCAGTACTTC. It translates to CATGTSGSYEQYF.

As DNA, the CDR3 is TGTGCCAGCAGTTTTCTGGTAGCGGGGGGGCCGGGAGATACGCAGTATTTT. Translated: CASSFLVAGGPGDTQYF. The V gene is TRBV27, the J gene TRBJ2-3; TRBD2 matches at 11 bases. The J segment lost 5 bases and the V segment lost 3 bases, leaving 10 bases of the junction unmatched. From germline, CDR1 is MNHEY and CDR2 SMNVEV (reference sequence). There are 17 residues in the CDR3.

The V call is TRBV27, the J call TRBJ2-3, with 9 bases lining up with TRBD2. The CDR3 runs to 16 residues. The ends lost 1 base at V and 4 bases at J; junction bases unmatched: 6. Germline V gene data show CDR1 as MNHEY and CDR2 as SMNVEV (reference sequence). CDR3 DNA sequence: TGTGCCAGCAGTTTATGGGCGGGGGGGCAGGCAGATACGCAGTATTTT. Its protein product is CASSLWAGGQADTQYF.

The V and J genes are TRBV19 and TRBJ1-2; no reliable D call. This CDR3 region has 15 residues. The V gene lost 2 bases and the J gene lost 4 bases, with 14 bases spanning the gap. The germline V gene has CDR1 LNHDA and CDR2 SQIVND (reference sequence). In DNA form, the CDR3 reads TGTGCCAGTAGTATACAAGACGGAGCTGGCTATGGCTACACCTTC. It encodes CASSIQDGAGYGYTF.

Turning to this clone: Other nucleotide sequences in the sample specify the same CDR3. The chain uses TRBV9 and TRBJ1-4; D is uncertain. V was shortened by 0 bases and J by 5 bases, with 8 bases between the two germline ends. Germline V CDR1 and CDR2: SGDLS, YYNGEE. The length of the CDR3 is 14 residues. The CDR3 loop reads CASSVGTVNEKLFF. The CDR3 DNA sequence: TGTGCCAGCAGCGTAGGAACAGTCAATGAAAAACTGTTTTTT.

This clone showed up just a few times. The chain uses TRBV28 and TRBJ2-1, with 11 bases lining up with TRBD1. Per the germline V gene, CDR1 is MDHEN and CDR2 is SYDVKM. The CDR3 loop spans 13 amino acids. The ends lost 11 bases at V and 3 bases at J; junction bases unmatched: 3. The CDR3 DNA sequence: TGTGCCTTGGGGACAGGGGGCTACAATGAGCAGTTCTTC. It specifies CALGTGGYNEQFF.

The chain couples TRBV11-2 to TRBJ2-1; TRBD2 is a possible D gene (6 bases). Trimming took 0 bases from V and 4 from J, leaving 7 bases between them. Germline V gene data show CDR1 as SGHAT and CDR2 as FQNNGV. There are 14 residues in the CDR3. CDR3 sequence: CASSLEAGYNEQFF. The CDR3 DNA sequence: TGTGCCAGCAGCTTAGAGGCGGGGTACAATGAGCAGTTCTTC.

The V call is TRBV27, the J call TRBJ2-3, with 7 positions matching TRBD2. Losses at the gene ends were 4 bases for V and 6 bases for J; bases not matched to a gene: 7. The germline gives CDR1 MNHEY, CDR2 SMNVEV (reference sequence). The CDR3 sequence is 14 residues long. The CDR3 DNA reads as TGTGCCAGCAGTTCAGTAACGGGAGGTGATACGCAGTATTTT. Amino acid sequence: CASSSVTGGDTQYF.

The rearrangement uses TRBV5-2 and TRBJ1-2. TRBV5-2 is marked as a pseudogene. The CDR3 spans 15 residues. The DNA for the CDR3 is TGTGCCAGCAGCCCGGTTCCCTGGTTCTTAGGTGGCTACACCTTC. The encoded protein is CASSPVPWFLGGYTF.

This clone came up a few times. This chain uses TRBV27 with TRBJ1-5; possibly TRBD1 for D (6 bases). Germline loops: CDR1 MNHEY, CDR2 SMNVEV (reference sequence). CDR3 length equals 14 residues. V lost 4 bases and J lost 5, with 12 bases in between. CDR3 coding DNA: TGTGCCAGCAGTTCAGGGGATCCACATCAGCCCCAGCATTTT. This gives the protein CASSSGDPHQPQHF.

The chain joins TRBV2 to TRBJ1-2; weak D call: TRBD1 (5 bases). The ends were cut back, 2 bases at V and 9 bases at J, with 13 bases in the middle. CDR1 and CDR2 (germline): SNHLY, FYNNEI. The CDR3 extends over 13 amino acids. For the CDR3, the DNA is TGTGCCAGCAGTGAATCCGCAGGGTTGCGCTACACCTTC. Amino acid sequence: CASSESAGLRYTF.

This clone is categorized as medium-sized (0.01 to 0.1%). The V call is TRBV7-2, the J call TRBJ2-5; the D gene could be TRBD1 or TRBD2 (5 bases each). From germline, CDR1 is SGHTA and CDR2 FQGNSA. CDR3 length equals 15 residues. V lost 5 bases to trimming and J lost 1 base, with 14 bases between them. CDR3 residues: CASSPGTGPQETQYF. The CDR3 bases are TGTGCCAGCAGCCCGGGGACGGGCCCCCAAGAGACCCAGTACTTC.

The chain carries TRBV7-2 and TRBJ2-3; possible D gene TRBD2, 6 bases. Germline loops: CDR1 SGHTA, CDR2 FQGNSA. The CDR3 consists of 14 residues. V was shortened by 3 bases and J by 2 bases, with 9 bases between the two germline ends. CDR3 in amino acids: CASSLGTSTDTQYF. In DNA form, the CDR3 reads TGTGCCAGCAGCTTGGGGACTTCCACAGATACGCAGTATTTT.

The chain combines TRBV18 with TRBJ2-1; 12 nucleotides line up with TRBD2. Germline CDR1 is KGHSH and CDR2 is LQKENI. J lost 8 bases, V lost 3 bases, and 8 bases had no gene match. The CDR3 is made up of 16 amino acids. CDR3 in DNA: TGTGCCAGCTCACCCCGACTAGCGGGAGTTAGGGATGAGCAGTTCTTC. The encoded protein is CASSPRLAGVRDEQFF.

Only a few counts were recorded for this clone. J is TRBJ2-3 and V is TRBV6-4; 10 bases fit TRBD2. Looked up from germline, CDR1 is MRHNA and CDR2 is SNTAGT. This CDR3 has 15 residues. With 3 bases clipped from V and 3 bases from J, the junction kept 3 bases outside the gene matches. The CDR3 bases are TGTGCCAGCAGTGAGATAGCGGGAGGTACAGATACGCAGTATTTT. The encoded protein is CASSEIAGGTDTQYF.

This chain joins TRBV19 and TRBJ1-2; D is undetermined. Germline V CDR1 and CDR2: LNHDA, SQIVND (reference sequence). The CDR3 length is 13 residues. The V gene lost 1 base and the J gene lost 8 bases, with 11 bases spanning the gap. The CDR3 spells CASSIGSEGGYTF. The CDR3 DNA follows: TGTGCCAGTAGTATAGGCTCGGAGGGAGGCTACACCTTC.

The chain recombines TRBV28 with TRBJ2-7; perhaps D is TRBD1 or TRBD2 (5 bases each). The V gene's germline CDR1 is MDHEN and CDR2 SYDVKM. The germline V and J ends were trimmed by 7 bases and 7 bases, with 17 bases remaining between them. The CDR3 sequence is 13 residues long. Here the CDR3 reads CASIRPGEGEQYF. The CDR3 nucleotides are TGTGCCAGCATCCGACCAGGCGAGGGGGAGCAGTACTTC.

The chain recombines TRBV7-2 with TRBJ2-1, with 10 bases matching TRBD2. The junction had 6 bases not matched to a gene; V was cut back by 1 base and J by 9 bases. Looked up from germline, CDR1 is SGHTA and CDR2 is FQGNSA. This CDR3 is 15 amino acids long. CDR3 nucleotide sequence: TGTGCCAGCAGCTTAGAGACTAGCGGGTGGAGTGAGCAGTTCTTC. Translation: CASSLETSGWSEQFF.

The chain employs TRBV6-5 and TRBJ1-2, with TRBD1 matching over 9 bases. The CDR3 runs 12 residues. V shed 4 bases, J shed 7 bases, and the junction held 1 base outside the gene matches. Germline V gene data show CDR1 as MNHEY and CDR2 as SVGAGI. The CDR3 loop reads CASSWTGAGYTF. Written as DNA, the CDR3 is TGTGCCAGCAGTTGGACAGGGGCTGGCTACACCTTC.